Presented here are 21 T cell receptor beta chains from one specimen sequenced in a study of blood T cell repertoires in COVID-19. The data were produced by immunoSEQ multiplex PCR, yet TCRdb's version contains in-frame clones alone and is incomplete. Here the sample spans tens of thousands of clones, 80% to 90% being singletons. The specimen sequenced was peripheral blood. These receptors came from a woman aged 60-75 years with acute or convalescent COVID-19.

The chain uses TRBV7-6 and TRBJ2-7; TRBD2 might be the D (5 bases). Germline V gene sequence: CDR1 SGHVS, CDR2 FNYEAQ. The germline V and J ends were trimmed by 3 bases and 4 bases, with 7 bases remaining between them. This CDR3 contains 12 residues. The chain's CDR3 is CASSFGDYEQYF. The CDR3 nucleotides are TGTGCCAGCAGCTTCGGGGATTACGAGCAGTACTTC.

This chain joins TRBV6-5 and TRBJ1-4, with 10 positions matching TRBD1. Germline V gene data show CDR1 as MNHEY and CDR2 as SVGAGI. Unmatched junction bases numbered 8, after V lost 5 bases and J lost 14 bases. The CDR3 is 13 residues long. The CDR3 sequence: CASSTGTGVNLFF. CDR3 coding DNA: TGTGCCAGCAGTACCGGGACAGGGGTAAACCTGTTTTTT.

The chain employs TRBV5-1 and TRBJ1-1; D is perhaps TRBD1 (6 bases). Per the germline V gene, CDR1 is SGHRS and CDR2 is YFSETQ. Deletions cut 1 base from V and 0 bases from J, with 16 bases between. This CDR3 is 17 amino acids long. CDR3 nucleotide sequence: TGCGCCAGCAGCTTGCTATGGGTGGACAGCCTGAACACTGAAGCTTTCTTT. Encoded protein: CASSLLWVDSLNTEAFF.

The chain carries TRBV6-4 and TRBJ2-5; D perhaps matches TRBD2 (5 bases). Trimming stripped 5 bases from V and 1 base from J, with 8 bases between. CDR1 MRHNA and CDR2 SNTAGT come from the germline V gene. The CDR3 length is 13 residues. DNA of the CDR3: TGTGCCAGCAGTTCTAGCCCCCAAGAGACCCAGTACTTC. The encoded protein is CASSSSPQETQYF.

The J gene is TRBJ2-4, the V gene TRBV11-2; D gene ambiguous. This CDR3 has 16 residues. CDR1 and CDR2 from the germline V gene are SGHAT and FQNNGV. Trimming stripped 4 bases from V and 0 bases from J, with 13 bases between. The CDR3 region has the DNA TGTGCCAGCAGCTGGTTGGGCCCCCTAGCCAAAAACATTCAGTACTTC. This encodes CASSWLGPLAKNIQYF.

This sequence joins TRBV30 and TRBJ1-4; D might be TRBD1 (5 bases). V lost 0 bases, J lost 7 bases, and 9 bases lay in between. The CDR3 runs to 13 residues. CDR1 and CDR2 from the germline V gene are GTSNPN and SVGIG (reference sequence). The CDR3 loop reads CAWSVQGVEKLFF. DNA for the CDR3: TGTGCCTGGAGTGTACAAGGGGTTGAAAAACTGTTTTTT.

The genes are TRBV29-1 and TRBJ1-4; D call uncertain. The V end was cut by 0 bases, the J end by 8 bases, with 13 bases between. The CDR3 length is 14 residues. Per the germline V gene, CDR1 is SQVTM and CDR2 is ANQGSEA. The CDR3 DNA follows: TGCAGCGTTGAAGATGAGGGAGCTAGGGAAAAACTGTTTTTT. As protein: CSVEDEGAREKLFF.

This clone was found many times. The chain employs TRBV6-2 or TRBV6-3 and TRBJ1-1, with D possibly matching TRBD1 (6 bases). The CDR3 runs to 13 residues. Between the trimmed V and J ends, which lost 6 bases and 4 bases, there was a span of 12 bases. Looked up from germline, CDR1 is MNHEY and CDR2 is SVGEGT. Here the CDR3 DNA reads TGTGCCAGCAGCAGGGAGGGGGGCACTGAAGCTTTCTTT. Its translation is CASSREGGTEAFF.

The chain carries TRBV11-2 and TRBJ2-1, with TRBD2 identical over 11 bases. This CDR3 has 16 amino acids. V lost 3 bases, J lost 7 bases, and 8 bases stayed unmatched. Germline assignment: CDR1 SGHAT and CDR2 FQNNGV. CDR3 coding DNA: TGTGCCAGCAGCTTCGCCCTTAGCGGGAGGGGGAATGAGCAGTTCTTC. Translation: CASSFALSGRGNEQFF.

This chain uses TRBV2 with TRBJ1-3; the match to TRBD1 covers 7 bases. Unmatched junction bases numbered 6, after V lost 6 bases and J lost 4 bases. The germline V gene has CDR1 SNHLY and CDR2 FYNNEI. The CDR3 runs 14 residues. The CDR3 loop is CASSSQGSGNTIYF. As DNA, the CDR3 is TGTGCCAGCAGCTCACAGGGGTCCGGAAACACCATATATTTT.

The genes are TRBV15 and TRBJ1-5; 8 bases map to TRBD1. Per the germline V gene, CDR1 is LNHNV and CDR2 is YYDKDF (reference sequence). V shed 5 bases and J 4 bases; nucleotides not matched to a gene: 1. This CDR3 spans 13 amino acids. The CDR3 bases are TGTGCCACCAGCGACAGGGGAAATCAGCCCCAGCATTTT. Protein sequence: CATSDRGNQPQHF.

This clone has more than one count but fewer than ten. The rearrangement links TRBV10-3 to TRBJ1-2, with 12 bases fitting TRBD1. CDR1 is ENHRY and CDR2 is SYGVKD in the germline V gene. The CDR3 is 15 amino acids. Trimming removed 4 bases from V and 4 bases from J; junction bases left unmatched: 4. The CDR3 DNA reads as TGTGCCATCAGTGCAGGGACAGGGGGCCTCTATGGCTACACCTTC. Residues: CAISAGTGGLYGYTF.

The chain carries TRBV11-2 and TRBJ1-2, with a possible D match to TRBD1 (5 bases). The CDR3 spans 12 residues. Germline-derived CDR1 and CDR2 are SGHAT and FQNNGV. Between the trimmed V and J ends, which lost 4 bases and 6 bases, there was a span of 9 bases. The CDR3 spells CASSWAGNGYTF. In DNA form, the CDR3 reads TGTGCCAGCAGCTGGGCAGGGAATGGCTACACCTTC.

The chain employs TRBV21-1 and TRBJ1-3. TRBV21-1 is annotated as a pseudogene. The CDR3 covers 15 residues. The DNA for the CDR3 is TGTGCCAGCAGCAAAGAAGGAGCTACAGGAAACACCATATATTTT. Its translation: CASSKEGATGNTIYF.

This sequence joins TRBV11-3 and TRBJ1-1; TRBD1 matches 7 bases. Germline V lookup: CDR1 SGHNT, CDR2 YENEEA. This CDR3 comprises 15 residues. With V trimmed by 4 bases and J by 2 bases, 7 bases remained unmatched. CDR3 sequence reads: CASSSSGTVNTEAFF. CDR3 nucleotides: TGTGCCAGCAGCTCTTCGGGGACAGTTAACACTGAAGCTTTCTTT.

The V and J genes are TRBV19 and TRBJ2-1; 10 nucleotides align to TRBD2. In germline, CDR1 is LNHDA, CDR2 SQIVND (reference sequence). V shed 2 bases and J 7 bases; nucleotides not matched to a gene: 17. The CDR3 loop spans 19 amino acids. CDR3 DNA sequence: TGTGCCAGTAGTATACGACTAAGCGGGGGGGCCTTGAGGAATAATGAGCAGTTCTTC. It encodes CASSIRLSGGALRNNEQFF.

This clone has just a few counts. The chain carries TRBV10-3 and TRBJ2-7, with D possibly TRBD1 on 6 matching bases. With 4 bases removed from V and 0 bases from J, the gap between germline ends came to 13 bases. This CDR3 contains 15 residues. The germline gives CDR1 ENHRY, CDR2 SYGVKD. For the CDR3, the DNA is TGTGCCATCAGTGGGGCCGGGACACTCTCCTACGAGCAGTACTTC. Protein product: CAISGAGTLSYEQYF.

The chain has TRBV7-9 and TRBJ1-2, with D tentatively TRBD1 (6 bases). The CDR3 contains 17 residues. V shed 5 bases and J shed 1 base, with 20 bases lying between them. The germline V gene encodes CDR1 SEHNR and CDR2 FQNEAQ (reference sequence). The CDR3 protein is CASSPHIPTGLNYGYTF. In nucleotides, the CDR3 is TGTGCCAGCAGCCCACACATACCTACAGGGCTTAACTATGGCTACACCTTC.

DNA for the CDR3: TGTGCCAGCTTGGGGGGACTTTCATATAATTCACCCCTCCACTTT. Protein product: CASLGGLSYNSPLHF. The chain has TRBV11-2 and TRBJ1-6; tentative D call: TRBD1 (5 bases). The CDR3 has 15 residues. V gave up 8 bases and J gave up 4 bases, with 15 bases separating them. The germline V gene has CDR1 SGHAT and CDR2 FQNNGV.

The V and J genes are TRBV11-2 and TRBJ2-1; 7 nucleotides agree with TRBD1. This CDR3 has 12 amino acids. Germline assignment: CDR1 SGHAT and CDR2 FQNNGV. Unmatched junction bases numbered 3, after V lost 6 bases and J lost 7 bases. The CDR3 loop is CASSRQGNEQFF. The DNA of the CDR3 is TGTGCCAGCAGTCGACAGGGTAATGAGCAGTTCTTC.

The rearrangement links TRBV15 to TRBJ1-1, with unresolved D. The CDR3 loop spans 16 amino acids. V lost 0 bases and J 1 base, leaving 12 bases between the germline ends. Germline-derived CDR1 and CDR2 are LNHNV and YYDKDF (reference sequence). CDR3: CATSRDGHLQNTEAFF. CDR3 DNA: TGTGCCACCAGCAGAGATGGGCACCTACAGAACACTGAAGCTTTCTTT.